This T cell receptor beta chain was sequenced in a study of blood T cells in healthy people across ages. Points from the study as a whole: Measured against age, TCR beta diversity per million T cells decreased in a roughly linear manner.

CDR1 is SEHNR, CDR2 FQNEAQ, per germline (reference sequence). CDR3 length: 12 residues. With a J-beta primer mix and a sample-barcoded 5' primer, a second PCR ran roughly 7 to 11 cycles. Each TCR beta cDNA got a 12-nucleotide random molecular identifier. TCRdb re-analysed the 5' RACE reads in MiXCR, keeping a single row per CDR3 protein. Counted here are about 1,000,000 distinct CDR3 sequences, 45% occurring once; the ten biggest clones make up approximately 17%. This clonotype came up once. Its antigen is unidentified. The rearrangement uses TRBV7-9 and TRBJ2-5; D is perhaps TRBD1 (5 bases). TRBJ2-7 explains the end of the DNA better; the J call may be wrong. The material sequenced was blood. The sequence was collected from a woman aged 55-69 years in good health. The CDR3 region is CASSFYQGEQYF. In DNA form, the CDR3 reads TGTGCCAGCAGCTTTTACCAGGGCGAGCAGTACTTC.